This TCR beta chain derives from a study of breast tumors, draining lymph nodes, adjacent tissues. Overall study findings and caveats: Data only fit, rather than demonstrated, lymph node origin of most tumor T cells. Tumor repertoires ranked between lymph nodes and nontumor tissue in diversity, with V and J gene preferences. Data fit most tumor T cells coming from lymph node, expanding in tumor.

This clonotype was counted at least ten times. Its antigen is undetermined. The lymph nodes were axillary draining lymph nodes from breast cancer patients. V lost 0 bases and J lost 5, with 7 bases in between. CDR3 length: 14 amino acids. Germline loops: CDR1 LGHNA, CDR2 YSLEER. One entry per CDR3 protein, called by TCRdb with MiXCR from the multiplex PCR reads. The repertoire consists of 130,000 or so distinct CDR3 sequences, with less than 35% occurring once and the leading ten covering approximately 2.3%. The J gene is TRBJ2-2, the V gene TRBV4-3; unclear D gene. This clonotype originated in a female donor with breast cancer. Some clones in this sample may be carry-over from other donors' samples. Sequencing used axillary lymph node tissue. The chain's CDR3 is CASSQDLITGELFF. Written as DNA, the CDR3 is TGCGCCAGCAGCCAAGATCTTATAACCGGGGAGCTGTTTTTT.